This T cell receptor (beta chain) originates from a study of neurological immune-mediated disorders. Libraries used 2 million unsorted PBMCs kept frozen in RNAlater. The germline V gene encodes CDR1 SGHVS and CDR2 FNYEAQ. This CDR3 contains 17 residues. V was clipped by 1 base and J by 5 bases, with 17 bases between them. Remarks on this clonotype: Its antigen remains unidentified.

Study-wide findings and caveats: HTLV-1-associated myelopathy had the most TCR clonal expansion, and multiple sclerosis had the least, less than healthy controls.

The authors made cDNA by 5'RACE with 10-nucleotide random UMIs. From 15-18 subjects, each sequencing run yielded over 160 million TCR-beta sequences. TCRdb independently ran MiXCR on the 5' RACE reads; one entry per CDR3 protein. The sample includes 45,000 to 50,000 distinct CDR3 sequences, around 4.5% of them seen just once. Sequences were obtained from PBMCs. This sequence was found in a woman between 55 and 75 years old with multiple sclerosis. The V call is TRBV7-6, the J call TRBJ2-2; a weak D match, TRBD1 (6 bases). The CDR3 DNA sequence: TGTGCCAGCAGCTTAGACAGGGTAGGAGGTCAAACCGGGGAGCTGTTTTTT. Its protein is CASSLDRVGGQTGELFF. The whole variable domain, filled in from reference TRBV7-6 and TRBJ2-2, reads GAGVSQSPRYKVTKRGQDVALRCDPISGHVSLYWYRQALGQGPEFLTYFNYEAQQDKSGLPNDRFSAERPEGSISTLTIQRTEQRDSAMYRCASSLDRVGGQTGELFFGEGSRLTVL.